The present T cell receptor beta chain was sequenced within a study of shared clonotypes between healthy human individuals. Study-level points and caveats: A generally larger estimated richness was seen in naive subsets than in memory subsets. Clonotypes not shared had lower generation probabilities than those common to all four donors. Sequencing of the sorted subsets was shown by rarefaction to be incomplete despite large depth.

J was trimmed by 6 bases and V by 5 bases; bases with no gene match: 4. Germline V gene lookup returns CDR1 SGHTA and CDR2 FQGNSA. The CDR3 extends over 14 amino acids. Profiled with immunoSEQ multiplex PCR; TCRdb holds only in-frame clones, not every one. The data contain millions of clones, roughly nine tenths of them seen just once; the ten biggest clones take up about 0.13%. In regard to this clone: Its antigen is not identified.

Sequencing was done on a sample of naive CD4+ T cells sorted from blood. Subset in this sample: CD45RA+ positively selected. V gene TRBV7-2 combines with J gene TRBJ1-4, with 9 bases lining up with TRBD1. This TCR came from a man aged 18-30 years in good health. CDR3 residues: CASSPGTGYEKLFF. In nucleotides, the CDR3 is TGTGCCAGCAGCCCCGGGACAGGGTATGAAAAACTGTTTTTT.